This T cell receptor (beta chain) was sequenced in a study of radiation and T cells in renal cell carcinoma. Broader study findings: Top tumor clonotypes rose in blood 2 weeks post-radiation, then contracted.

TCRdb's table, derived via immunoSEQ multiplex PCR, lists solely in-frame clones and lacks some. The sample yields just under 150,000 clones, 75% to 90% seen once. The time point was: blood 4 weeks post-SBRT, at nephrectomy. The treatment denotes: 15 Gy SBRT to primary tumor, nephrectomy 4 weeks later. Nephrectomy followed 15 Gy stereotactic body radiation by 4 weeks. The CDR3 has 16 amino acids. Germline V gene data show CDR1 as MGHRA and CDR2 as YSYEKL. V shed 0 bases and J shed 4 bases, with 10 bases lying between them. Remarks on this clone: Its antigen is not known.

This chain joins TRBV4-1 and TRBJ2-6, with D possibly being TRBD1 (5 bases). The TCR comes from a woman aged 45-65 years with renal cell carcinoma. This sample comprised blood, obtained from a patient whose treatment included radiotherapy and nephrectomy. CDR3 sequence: CASSQEGRAGANVLTF. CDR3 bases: TGCGCCAGCAGCCAAGAAGGCAGGGCCGGGGCCAACGTCCTGACTTTC.